Only a few counts were recorded for the clone carrying this T cell receptor (beta chain). The V gene lost 1 base and the J gene lost 2 bases, with 6 bases spanning the gap. Germline CDR1 SGHAT, CDR2 FQNNGV. This CDR3 has 14 amino acids. This entry is derived from a study of blood T cell repertoires in COVID-19. For the study at large: Sites in the United States, Italy and Spain provided acute and convalescent COVID-19 samples. T cells, B-cell-depleted T cells, or PBMCs provided the cDNA or gDNA that served as material.

The authors' processing: Reference gene primer amplification gave nucleated cell count estimates. Measured with immunoSEQ multiplex PCR; TCRdb has only the in-frame clones, and not every one. V, J and clone size reflect that table, while D and trimming were determined from the DNA. There are 150,000 to 200,000 clones in the sample; roughly 85% occur only once, and around 3.2% lies in the top ten. The sequenced sample consisted of peripheral blood. The receptor was derived from a human donor with acute or convalescent COVID-19. The donor label of this sample is uncertain. The chain has TRBV11-2 and TRBJ2-1, with D tentatively TRBD2 (6 bases). The CDR3 coding sequence is TGTGCCAGCAGCTTAGGCGGGACCTACAATGAGCAGTTCTTC. The encoded protein is CASSLGGTYNEQFF.